This TCR beta chain was sequenced in a study of T cell responses to AZD1222 COVID-19 vaccine. Study-wide results and limits: Close to half of all spike-specific TCRs reportedly target regions of the variants that are unmutated. Females made up more of the donors, who were largely white British, and clonal diversity may have come out too low.

Pooled in the analysis were second doses at about 4 or about 12 weeks. The table lists this clone with a count of one. Its antigen is as yet unknown. V was cut by 1 base and J by 6 bases, with 12 bases left in between. In germline, CDR1 is PRHDT, CDR2 FYEKMQ (reference sequence). The CDR3 extends over 14 amino acids. Data came from immunoSEQ multiplex PCR; TCRdb stores just in-frame clones and leaves some out. The table has 75,000 to 100,000 clones, 80% to 95% seen once; the top ten hold 3.1%. The sequencing used peripheral blood, collected 28 days after the second AZD1222 dose. The rearrangement joins TRBV13 to TRBJ2-5; D is undetermined. The sequence derives from an adult who received the AZD1222 COVID-19 vaccine. The CDR3 loop is CASSLDGPKKTQYF. CDR3 DNA sequence: TGTGCCAGCAGCTTAGACGGTCCAAAGAAGACCCAGTACTTC.